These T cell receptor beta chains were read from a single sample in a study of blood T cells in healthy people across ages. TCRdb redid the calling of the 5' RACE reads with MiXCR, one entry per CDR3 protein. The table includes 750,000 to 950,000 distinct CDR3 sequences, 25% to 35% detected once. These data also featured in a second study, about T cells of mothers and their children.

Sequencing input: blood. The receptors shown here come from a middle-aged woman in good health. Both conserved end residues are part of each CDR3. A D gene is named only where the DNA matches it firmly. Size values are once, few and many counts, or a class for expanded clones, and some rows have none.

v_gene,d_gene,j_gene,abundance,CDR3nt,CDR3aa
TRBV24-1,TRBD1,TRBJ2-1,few,TGTGCCACCAGTGCAGGGGGCGGCTTCAATGAGCAGTTCTTC,CATSAGGGFNEQFF
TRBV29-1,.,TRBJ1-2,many,TGCAGCGTTGAAGATCTTCAAGGGCCAGGGACAGGCTACACCTTC,CSVEDLQGPGTGYTF
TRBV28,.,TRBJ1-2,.,TGTGCCAGCAGTTCTCCCACGTATGGGGGACGGGGCTACACCTTC,CASSSPTYGGRGYTF
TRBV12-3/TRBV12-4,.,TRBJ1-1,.,TGTGCCAGCAGTTTAATTCCTGGTGGCGCTGAAGTTTTCTTT,CASSLIPGGAEVFF
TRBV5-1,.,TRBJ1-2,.,TGCGCCAGCAAGGACGGGGGGTATGGCTACACCTTC,CASKDGGYGYTF
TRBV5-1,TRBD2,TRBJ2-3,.,TGCGCCAGCAGGATAATCGGGGGGGCGACAGATGCGCAGTATTTT,CASRIIGGATDAQYF
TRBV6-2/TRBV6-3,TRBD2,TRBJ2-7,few,TGTGCCAGCACCCAGGGAGGGTCCCCCTACGAGCAGTACTTC,CASTQGGSPYEQYF
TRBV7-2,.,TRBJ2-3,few,TGTGCCAGCACCCAGGGGACCGTGACAGATACGCAGTATTTT,CASTQGTVTDTQYF
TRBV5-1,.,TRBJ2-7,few,TGCGCCAGCAGCTTGGAGGGCAGGGGGGCCTACGAGCAGTACTTC,CASSLEGRGAYEQYF
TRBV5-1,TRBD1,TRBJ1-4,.,TGCGCCAGCAGCTTAAAGGACAGGGTGTTTGGAGAAAAACTGTTTTTT,CASSLKDRVFGEKLFF
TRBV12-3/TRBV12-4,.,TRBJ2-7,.,TGTGCCAGCAGTTCACCCCGGGGTGGCTACGAGCAGTACTTC,CASSSPRGGYEQYF
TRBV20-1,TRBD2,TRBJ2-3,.,TGCAGTGCTGGGGGACTAGCGGGCCCCACAGATACGCAGTATTTT,CSAGGLAGPTDTQYF
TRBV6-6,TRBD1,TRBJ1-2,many,TGTGCCAGCAGGACTTCCGGGACAGATGGCTACACCTTC,CASRTSGTDGYTF
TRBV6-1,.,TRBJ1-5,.,TGTGCCAGCAGTGAAGCAGGAGGGCGGAGCAATCAGCCCCAGCATTTT,CASSEAGGRSNQPQHF
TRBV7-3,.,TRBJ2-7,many,TGTGCCAGCAGCTCCCCGGGGGAGGTCGAGCAGTACTTC,CASSSPGEVEQYF
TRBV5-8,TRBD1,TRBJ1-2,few,TGTGCCAGCAGCTTCATGACAGGGCTGAACTATGGCTACACCTTC,CASSFMTGLNYGYTF
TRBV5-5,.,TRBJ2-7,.,TGTGCCAGCAGCGCGGTCCGCTACGAGCAGTACTTC,CASSAVRYEQYF
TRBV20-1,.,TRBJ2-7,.,TGCAGTGTCCCAAGGCCCACGCAGGCCTCCTACGAGCAGTACTTC,CSVPRPTQASYEQYF
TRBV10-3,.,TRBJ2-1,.,TGTGCCATCAGCGAGGACTGGTCGGTCAATGAGCAGTTCTTC,CAISEDWSVNEQFF
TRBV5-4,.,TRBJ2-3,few,TGTGCCAGCAGCCTCAAATCGGGCGGCACAGATACGCAGTATTTT,CASSLKSGGTDTQYF
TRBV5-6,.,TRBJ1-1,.,TGTGCCAGCAGCCAAGGACAGAGACCGAACACTGAAGCTTTCTTT,CASSQGQRPNTEAFF
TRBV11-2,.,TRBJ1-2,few,TGTGCCAGCAGCTTCGGTGGGGGCGATGGCTACACCTTC,CASSFGGGDGYTF
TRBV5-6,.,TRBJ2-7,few,TGTGCCACCCGGGAAGGGACGGCCTACGAGCAGTACTTC,CATREGTAYEQYF
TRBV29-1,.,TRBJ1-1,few,TGCAGCGTTGAAATATGGGGGGAGAACACTGAAGCTTTCTTT,CSVEIWGENTEAFF
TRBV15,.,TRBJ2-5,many,TGTGCCACCAGCAGGGTCGGACAGTTACAAGAGACCCAGTACTTC,CATSRVGQLQETQYF
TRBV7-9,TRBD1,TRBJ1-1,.,TGTGCCAGCAGCTTAGCGCGCAGGGGGGTCACTGAAGCTTTCTTT,CASSLARRGVTEAFF
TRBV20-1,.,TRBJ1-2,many,TGCAGTGCTAGGTCCCAGGGGATCGCTGGCTACACCTTC,CSARSQGIAGYTF
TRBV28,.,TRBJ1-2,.,TGTGCCAGCAGCAAGGCCAGGGCTGGAGTCGGCTACACCTTC,CASSKARAGVGYTF
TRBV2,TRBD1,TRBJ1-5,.,TGTGCCAGCAGCGGGACAGGGACCGATCAGCCCCAGCATTTT,CASSGTGTDQPQHF
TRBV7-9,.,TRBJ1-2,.,TGTGCCAGCAGCGCAGAGGTTTACTATGGCTACACCTTC,CASSAEVYYGYTF
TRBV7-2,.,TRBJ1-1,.,TGTGCCAGCAGGTCAGCAGGGGCTCGGCAAGCTTTCTTT,CASRSAGARQAFF
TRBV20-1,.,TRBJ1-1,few,TGCAGTGCTCCACTTCTTATGGACACTGAAGCTTTCTTT,CSAPLLMDTEAFF
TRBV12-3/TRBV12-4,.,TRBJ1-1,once,TGTGCCAGCAGTTTAGCGGGCACTTCTGAAGCTTTCTTT,CASSLAGTSEAFF
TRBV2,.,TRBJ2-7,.,TGTGCCAGCAGAGAGCGGACTGCCGCCCTTTACTACGAGCAGTACTTC,CASRERTAALYYEQYF
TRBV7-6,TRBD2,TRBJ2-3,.,TGTGCCAGCAGCCCTTATGCTAGCGGGGGAACAGATACGCAGTATTTT,CASSPYASGGTDTQYF